Detailed here is one T cell receptor (beta chain). The CDR3 loop spans 13 amino acids. The V gene lost 0 bases and the J gene lost 8 bases, with 10 bases spanning the gap. Germline V gives CDR1 DFQATT, CDR2 SNEGSKA (reference sequence). TCRdb reprocessed the RT-PCR reads via MiXCR and lists one record per CDR3 protein. The table has fewer than 800,000 distinct CDR3 sequences, around 14% seen once. The clonotype originates from a female donor in good health, serving as a healthy control. Sequenced: memory CD4+ T cells from blood. The chain uses TRBV20-1 and TRBJ1-4; D is unclear. CDR3 coding DNA: TGCAGTGCTAGAGAAACGGGAGGGGAAAAACTGTTTTTT. It yields the protein CSARETGGEKLFF.